These 7 T cell receptor beta chains originate from one sample sequenced in a study of T cells in Graves' hyperthyroidism and ophthalmopathy (dated by TCRdb to between 2018 and 2020). Libraries were made using multiplex PCR. Sequencing took place on an Illumina HiSeq 2000. The TCR beta CDR3 regions were amplified from RNA transcripts. A first-round RT-PCR of the TCR CDR3 used the HTBI primer set with the Qiagen OneStep RT-PCR kit. The public reads were reprocessed in TCRdb via fastp at Q25 and MiXCR, keeping in-frame beta chains. Rows with one shared CDR3 protein collapse into an entry with the most common genes and DNA. The sample records around 580,000 distinct CDR3 sequences, roughly 46% of which are singletons. The ten largest clones represent around 7.7% of the sample. Source material: peripheral blood or thyroid tissue (not recorded which). The receptors originated from a woman under 30 with Graves' hyperthyroidism.

This clonotype occurred many times. The J gene is TRBJ1-1, the V gene TRBV5-1; unclear D gene. V lost 1 base and J 5 bases, leaving 9 bases between the germline ends. Per germline, CDR1 SGHRS and CDR2 YFSETQ. This CDR3 spans 13 amino acids. CDR3 loop: CASSLWSGTEAFF. CDR3 sequence (DNA): TGCGCCAGCAGCTTGTGGTCTGGGACTGAAGCTTTCTTT.

This clonotype was counted many times. The rearrangement joins TRBV9 to TRBJ1-4; the D gene is possibly TRBD1 (5 bases). The germline gives CDR1 SGDLS, CDR2 YYNGEE. This CDR3 spans 18 amino acids. V was pared by 1 base and J by 5 bases, with 21 bases between. The DNA of the CDR3 is TGTGCCAGCAGCGTAATGTCCCACCCCGGGACTGCGAATGAAAAACTGTTTTTT. Its protein is CASSVMSHPGTANEKLFF.

The table lists this clonotype with many counts. V and J are TRBV6-5 and TRBJ1-2; TRBD1 matches 7 bases. Germline CDR1 and CDR2: MNHEY and SVGAGI. The V gene end was trimmed by 5 bases and the J gene end by 4 bases; junction bases not matched to a gene: 22. CDR3 length equals 19 residues. CDR3 bases: TGTGCCAGCAGTATGAGGCCCCGTGGCAGGGGGATAGGTAGCTATGGCTACACCTTC. It specifies CASSMRPRGRGIGSYGYTF.

This clonotype occurred many times. This chain links TRBV28 with TRBJ1-5; TRBD1 might be the D (5 bases). The CDR3 length is 16 residues. V lost 3 bases and J 5 bases, leaving 17 bases between the germline ends. Looked up from germline, CDR1 is MDHEN and CDR2 is SYDVKM. The CDR3 DNA reads as TGTGCCAGCAGTTTTAGGAAATTGACAGTTGATCAGCCCCAGCATTTT. Protein: CASSFRKLTVDQPQHF.

This clonotype was counted only a few times. The J gene is TRBJ1-5, the V gene TRBV2; D remains unclear. In germline, CDR1 is SNHLY, CDR2 FYNNEI. With 2 bases removed from V and 1 base from J, the gap between germline ends came to 9 bases. The CDR3 length is 15 residues. In DNA form, the CDR3 reads TGTGCCAGCAGTGAATGGGGTCGCAGCAATCAGCCCCAGCATTTT. This encodes CASSEWGRSNQPQHF.

The chain links TRBV24-1 to TRBJ2-1, with 8 bases aligning to TRBD1. J gave up 2 bases and V 7 bases, and 9 bases lay outside the gene matches. Germline values: CDR1 KGHDR, CDR2 SFDVKD. The CDR3 extends over 16 amino acids. For the CDR3, the DNA is TGTGCCACCAGCCACACGACAGGGGAAACCTACAATGAGCAGTTCTTC. Its protein is CATSHTTGETYNEQFF.

The rearrangement joins TRBV6-2 or TRBV6-3 to TRBJ1-1; 9 nucleotides line up with TRBD1. J lost 4 bases, V lost 0 bases, and 6 bases had no gene match. Per germline, CDR1 MNHEY and CDR2 SVGEGT. The CDR3 totals 16 residues. CDR3 sequence: CASSYSTQGASTEAFF. In DNA form, the CDR3 reads TGTGCCAGCAGTTACTCGACACAGGGGGCTAGCACTGAAGCTTTCTTT.